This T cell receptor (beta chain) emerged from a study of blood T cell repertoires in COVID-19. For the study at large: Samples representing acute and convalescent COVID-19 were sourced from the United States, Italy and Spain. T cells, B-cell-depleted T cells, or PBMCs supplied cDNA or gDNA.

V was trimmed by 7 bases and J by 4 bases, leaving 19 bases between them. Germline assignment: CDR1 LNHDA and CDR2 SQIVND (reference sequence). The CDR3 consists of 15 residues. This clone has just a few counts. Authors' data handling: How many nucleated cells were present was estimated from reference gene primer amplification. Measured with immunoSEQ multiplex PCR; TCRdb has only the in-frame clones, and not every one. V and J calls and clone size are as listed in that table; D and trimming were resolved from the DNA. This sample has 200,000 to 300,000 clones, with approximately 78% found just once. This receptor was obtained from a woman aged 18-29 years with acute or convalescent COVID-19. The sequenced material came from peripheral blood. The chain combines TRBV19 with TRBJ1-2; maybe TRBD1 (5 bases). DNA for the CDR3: TGTGCCAGTACCCCAGTCGTGGAGGGGAGCTATGGCTACACCTTC. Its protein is CASTPVVEGSYGYTF.